Presented here are 26 T cell receptor beta chains from one specimen sequenced in a study of blood T cell repertoires in COVID-19. The protocol was immunoSEQ multiplex PCR, while the TCRdb copy is restricted to in-frame clones and leaves out a portion. The table shows around 110,000 clones, with more than 70% occurring only once. Sample: peripheral blood. Receptors were obtained from a man aged 40-50 years with active or convalescent COVID-19.

This clone was picked up one time. The V call is TRBV7-9, the J call TRBJ1-2, with no clear D. CDR3 length: 13 amino acids. Germline-derived CDR1 and CDR2 are SEHNR and FQNEAQ (reference sequence). Trimming left V 5 bases short and J 6 bases short, with 13 bases between. The CDR3 DNA sequence: TGTGCCAGCAGCCCCGGGTCCCTTCATGGCTACACCTTC. It codes for CASSPGSLHGYTF.

This chain uses TRBV12-3 or TRBV12-4 with TRBJ2-1; the D is unclear. The ends were cut back, 5 bases at V and 4 bases at J, with 9 bases in the middle. The CDR3 is 13 residues long. The CDR3 nucleotides read TGTGCCAGCAGTGGGCTCCTTTACAATGAGCAGTTCTTC. Translated: CASSGLLYNEQFF.

The chain couples TRBV25-1 to TRBJ2-3; 11 bases are a match to TRBD2. The V gene's germline CDR1 is MGHDK and CDR2 SYGVNS. This CDR3 region has 15 residues. V shed 5 bases and J 5 bases; nucleotides not matched to a gene: 6. For the CDR3, the DNA is TGTGCCAGCAGTCCACTAGCGGGAGTAGGAGATACGCAGTATTTT. This codes for CASSPLAGVGDTQYF. The full variable domain, rest sourced from reference TRBV25-1 and TRBJ2-3, is EADIYQTPRYLVIGTGKKITLECSQTMGHDKMYWYQQDPGMELHLIHYSYGVNSTEKGDLSSESTVSRIRTEHFPLTLESARPSHTSQYLCASSPLAGVGDTQYFGPGTRLTVL.

J is TRBJ1-5 and V is TRBV6-5, with TRBD1 identical over 12 bases. The germline gives CDR1 MNHEY, CDR2 SVGAGI. V lost 5 bases, J lost 6 bases, and 5 bases stayed unmatched. The CDR3 length is 15 residues. The CDR3 is CASSPGQGAVQPQHF. CDR3 coding DNA: TGTGCCAGCAGTCCGGGACAGGGGGCAGTTCAGCCCCAGCATTTT.

The chain couples TRBV30 to TRBJ2-1; maybe TRBD2 (5 bases). V lost 0 bases and J lost 2, with 11 bases in between. CDR1 GTSNPN and CDR2 SVGIG come from the germline V gene (reference sequence). The CDR3 is made up of 15 amino acids. The CDR3 region has the DNA TGTGCCTGGAGTGTAGACGGGAACCCCTACAATGAGCAGTTCTTC. Translated: CAWSVDGNPYNEQFF.

The rearrangement links TRBV11-2 to TRBJ2-5, with 11 bases that match TRBD1. Germline V gene data show CDR1 as SGHAT and CDR2 as FQNNGV. The CDR3 is 16 residues long. V gave up 5 bases and J gave up 5 bases; unmatched junction bases: 10. The CDR3 here is CASSTGQGAALETQYF. In nucleotides, the CDR3 is TGTGCCAGCAGCACCGGACAGGGGGCCGCTCTCGAGACCCAGTACTTC.

The J gene is TRBJ1-2, the V gene TRBV27, with a tentative D call TRBD1 (6 bases). Per the germline V gene, CDR1 is MNHEY and CDR2 is SMNVEV (reference sequence). The CDR3 is 15 residues long. V lost 6 bases to trimming and J lost 6 bases, with 20 bases between them. The chain's CDR3 is CASSRGAGASNGYTF. The CDR3 DNA follows: TGTGCCAGCAGCCGTGGCGCGGGGGCGTCTAATGGCTACACCTTC.

This chain links TRBV11-1 with TRBJ1-4, with D perhaps matching TRBD1 (6 bases). The V gene lost 0 bases and the J gene lost 4 bases, with 18 bases spanning the gap. Per the germline V gene, CDR1 is SGHAT and CDR2 is FQDESV (reference sequence). The CDR3 consists of 18 residues. This CDR3 is CASSLAGPSDRSNEKLFF. The CDR3 coding sequence is TGTGCCAGCAGCTTAGCCGGACCCTCGGACAGAAGTAATGAAAAACTGTTTTTT.

This chain joins TRBV5-1 and TRBJ1-1, with D unresolved. CDR1 and CDR2 (germline): SGHRS, YFSETQ. Trimming took 4 bases from V and 0 from J, leaving 13 bases between them. The CDR3 loop spans 15 amino acids. For the CDR3, the DNA is TGCGCCAGCAGCACCGCGGGGTCCATGAACACTGAAGCTTTCTTT. It specifies CASSTAGSMNTEAFF.

The CDR3 DNA sequence: TGTGCCAGCAGCATTTCGGGACGGACAGACGAGCAGTACTTC. Its translation is CASSISGRTDEQYF. The chain has TRBV7-9 and TRBJ2-7, with D tentatively TRBD1 (6 bases). This CDR3 has 14 residues. Trimming pared 5 bases from V and 5 bases from J, leaving 16 bases between. Germline assignment: CDR1 SEHNR and CDR2 FQNEAQ (reference sequence).

This chain joins TRBV18 and TRBJ1-4; D unresolved. Looked up from germline, CDR1 is KGHSH and CDR2 is LQKENI. The V end was cut by 0 bases, the J end by 8 bases, with 10 bases between. The CDR3 has 14 residues. In nucleotides, the CDR3 is TGTGCCAGCTCACCACCGGGAGCGCGGGAAAAACTGTTTTTT. As protein: CASSPPGAREKLFF.

The chain combines TRBV9 with TRBJ1-5; no clear D gene. This CDR3 region has 13 residues. Trimming cost V 4 bases and J 6 bases, with 11 bases left between them. Germline CDR1 SGDLS, CDR2 YYNGEE. This CDR3 reads CASSPEGGQPQHF. CDR3 nucleotides: TGTGCCAGCAGCCCGGAGGGCGGTCAGCCCCAGCATTTT.

In this sample, this clone turned up a few times. The chain uses TRBV10-3 and TRBJ2-5, with a weak D call TRBD2 (5 bases). The ends were cut back, 3 bases at V and 2 bases at J, with 10 bases in the middle. The V gene's germline CDR1 is ENHRY and CDR2 SYGVKD. The length of the CDR3 is 14 residues. CDR3 sequence (DNA): TGTGCCATCAGTGAAGAGAGGACTCAAGAGACCCAGTACTTC. It encodes CAISEERTQETQYF.

This clone was seen once. This chain joins TRBV12-3 or TRBV12-4 and TRBJ2-1; D is unresolved. V lost 1 base to trimming and J lost 6 bases, with 4 bases between them. CDR3 length equals 12 residues. DNA of the CDR3: TGTGCCAGCAGTTTAGTCAGCAATGAGCAGTTCTTC. Residues: CASSLVSNEQFF.

This chain joins TRBV7-2 and TRBJ1-1; TRBD1 matches at 10 bases. The trim removed 2 bases at V and 7 bases at J, leaving 7 bases unmatched. The CDR3 is made up of 15 amino acids. From germline, CDR1 is SGHTA and CDR2 FQGNSA. Here the CDR3 DNA reads TGTGCCAGCAGCTTAAGGGGGGGACAGGGGTTTGAAGCTTTCTTT. Protein product: CASSLRGGQGFEAFF.

The J gene is TRBJ1-2, the V gene TRBV5-1, with 9 bases matching TRBD1. J gave up 6 bases and V 3 bases, and 6 bases lay outside the gene matches. Per germline, CDR1 SGHRS and CDR2 YFSETQ. The length of the CDR3 is 14 residues. CDR3 in DNA: TGCGCCAGCAGCTGGGGGACAGGGAAGGATGGCTACACCTTC. This codes for CASSWGTGKDGYTF.

This sequence joins TRBV28 and TRBJ2-7; tentative D call: TRBD1 (6 bases). Trimming left V 4 bases short and J 7 bases short, with 17 bases between. CDR3 length: 14 amino acids. Germline V gives CDR1 MDHEN, CDR2 SYDVKM. The CDR3 DNA reads as TGTGCCAGCAGTTACGACAGGAGTGCTCGGGAGCAGTACTTC. Translating gives CASSYDRSAREQYF.

The genes are TRBV28 and TRBJ2-1; D remains ambiguous. Trimming removed 7 bases from V and 6 bases from J, with 13 bases in between. The CDR3 is made up of 13 amino acids. Germline V gene lookup returns CDR1 MDHEN and CDR2 SYDVKM. The CDR3 reads CASTVHGGNEQFF. CDR3 bases: TGTGCCAGCACCGTGCACGGCGGCAATGAGCAGTTCTTC.

The DNA of the CDR3 is TGTGCCAGCAGCTTAAATCACGGTTACAATGAGCAGTTCTTC. Protein: CASSLNHGYNEQFF. The gene calls are TRBV11-3 and TRBJ2-1; D not resolved. This CDR3 contains 14 residues. The V gene's germline CDR1 is SGHNT and CDR2 YENEEA. V lost 2 bases and J lost 4, with 9 bases in between. Full variable domain (outside the CDR3, taken from reference TRBV11-3 and TRBJ2-1): EAGVVQSPRYKIIEKKQPVAFWCNPISGHNTLYWYLQNLGQGPELLIRYENEEAVDDSQLPKDRFSAERLKGVDSTLKIQPAELGDSAVYLCASSLNHGYNEQFFGPGTRLTVL.

The chain combines TRBV11-2 with TRBJ2-2, with D maybe TRBD2 (5 bases). The V end lost 4 bases, the J end lost 5 bases, and 5 bases lay between the germline ends. CDR1 is SGHAT, CDR2 FQNNGV, per germline. The CDR3 contains 12 residues. CDR3 loop: CASSWETGELFF. The CDR3 DNA reads as TGTGCCAGCAGCTGGGAGACCGGGGAGCTGTTTTTT.

V usage is TRBV12-3 or TRBV12-4 and J usage is TRBJ1-2; 12 bases line up with TRBD1. The V gene end was trimmed by 7 bases and the J gene end by 6 bases; junction bases not matched to a gene: 3. The CDR3 totals 13 residues. The chain's CDR3 is CASTRDRGHGYTF. The DNA for the CDR3 is TGTGCCAGCACTCGGGACAGGGGGCATGGCTACACCTTC.

This clone came up a few times. This chain joins TRBV9 and TRBJ1-6, with D uncertain. The length of the CDR3 is 15 residues. Germline V gene data show CDR1 as SGDLS and CDR2 as YYNGEE. Trimming shortened V by 0 bases and J by 4 bases, and 8 bases separated the two germline ends. CDR3 DNA sequence: TGTGCCAGCAGCGTAGGGGCAGTTTATAATTCACCCCTCCACTTT. Translation: CASSVGAVYNSPLHF.

The V call is TRBV28, the J call TRBJ1-1, with D unclear. The germline V gene has CDR1 MDHEN and CDR2 SYDVKM. With 5 bases removed from V and 0 bases from J, the gap between germline ends came to 10 bases. There are 14 residues in the CDR3. The CDR3 reads CASSPASMNTEAFF. In nucleotides, the CDR3 is TGTGCCAGCAGTCCCGCGTCTATGAACACTGAAGCTTTCTTT.

The V gene is TRBV18, the J gene TRBJ1-3, with 9 bases fitting TRBD1. The CDR3 runs 17 residues. Per the germline V gene, CDR1 is KGHSH and CDR2 is LQKENI. V shed 1 base and J 0 bases; nucleotides not matched to a gene: 4. CDR3 sequence: CASSPLGQGLSGNTIYF. DNA for the CDR3: TGTGCCAGCTCACCACTTGGACAGGGGCTCTCTGGAAACACCATATATTTT.

As regards this clone: Other DNA sequences in this specimen translate into the identical CDR3. This chain links TRBV9 with TRBJ2-5; 9 bases are shared with TRBD1. The CDR3 loop spans 15 amino acids. Per the germline V gene, CDR1 is SGDLS and CDR2 is YYNGEE. Trimming took 1 base from V and 2 from J; bases not matched to a gene: 3. In DNA, the CDR3 is TGTGCCAGCAGCGTAACAGGACAGGGGCAAGAGACCCAGTACTTC. Protein product: CASSVTGQGQETQYF.

The rearrangement joins TRBV6-5 to TRBJ2-7; 8 bases agree with TRBD1. V lost 6 bases to trimming and J lost 2 bases; unmatched junction nucleotides: 9. Germline V gene lookup returns CDR1 MNHEY and CDR2 SVGAGI. The CDR3 length is 15 residues. CDR3 nucleotide sequence: TGTGCCAGCAGCCTCGGACAGGGCCTACCCTACGAGCAGTACTTC. Its translation is CASSLGQGLPYEQYF.